These 32 T cell receptor beta chains originate from one sample sequenced in a study of CD8+CD57+ T cells in acquired aplastic anemia. Profiling of TCR beta VDJ combinations and CDR3 sequences used genomic DNA as template. TCRdb re-called the reads with MiXCR, one entry per CDR3 protein. The data show some 200,000 distinct CDR3 sequences, 50% to 70% seen once. Patients chosen for sequencing had shown CD8+CD57+ cell expansion by flow cytometry. Material: sorted CD4+, CD8+, or CD8+CD57+ T cells (not recorded which) from PBMCs. The receptors shown here come from a human donor with aplastic anemia.

The chain uses TRBV2 and TRBJ2-5, with TRBD2 matching 7 bases. CDR1 is SNHLY and CDR2 is FYNNEI in the germline V gene. This CDR3 contains 13 residues. V lost 7 bases to trimming and J lost 4 bases; unmatched junction nucleotides: 6. The DNA for the CDR3 is TGTGCCAGCATTCGGGGGGTTCGAGAGACCCAGTACTTC. Encoded protein: CASIRGVRETQYF.

The genes are TRBV24-1 and TRBJ2-7; D remains ambiguous. The V gene lost 9 bases and the J gene lost 6 bases, with 14 bases spanning the gap. Looked up from germline, CDR1 is KGHDR and CDR2 is SFDVKD. The CDR3 runs 12 residues. CDR3 amino acids: CATSRDGGEQYF. DNA for the CDR3: TGTGCCACCTCACGCGACGGTGGCGAGCAGTACTTC.

This clonotype was recorded many times. The V gene is TRBV5-1, the J gene TRBJ2-4; perhaps TRBD1 as D (6 bases). V was pared by 4 bases and J by 6 bases, with 8 bases between. The CDR3 is made up of 12 amino acids. Per the germline V gene, CDR1 is SGHRS and CDR2 is YFSETQ. CDR3 residues: CASSGTRNIQYF. DNA of the CDR3: TGCGCCAGCAGCGGGACAAGAAACATTCAGTACTTC.

This clonotype was detected only a few times. The chain is built from TRBV15 and TRBJ2-7; D gene uncertain. The ends were cut back, 1 base at V and 4 bases at J, with 14 bases in the middle. Germline V CDR1 and CDR2: LNHNV, YYDKDF (reference sequence). The CDR3 covers 15 residues. CDR3 loop: CATSRAGTVVYEQYF. The CDR3 DNA follows: TGTGCCACCAGCAGAGCCGGTACAGTCGTGTACGAGCAGTACTTC.

V gene TRBV12-3 or TRBV12-4 combines with J gene TRBJ2-7, with D unresolved. V dropped 1 base and J dropped 7 bases, with 17 bases sitting between them. This CDR3 is 15 amino acids long. Here the CDR3 DNA reads TGTGCCAGCAGTTTAGAAGGGTCATCGATTATAGAGCAGTACTTC. It codes for CASSLEGSSIIEQYF.

The V call is TRBV5-6, the J call TRBJ1-6; 7 bases align to TRBD1. Losses at the gene ends were 0 bases for V and 8 bases for J; bases not matched to a gene: 5. The CDR3 is made up of 15 amino acids. Germline V gene data show CDR1 as SGHDT and CDR2 as YYEEEE. For the CDR3, the DNA is TGTGCCAGCAGCTTGGGCCCAGGGGGGGATTCACCCCTCCACTTT. Residues: CASSLGPGGDSPLHF.

This chain connects TRBV9 to TRBJ2-7; TRBD2 matches at 11 bases. With V trimmed by 3 bases and J by 2 bases, 10 bases remained unmatched. This CDR3 region has 17 residues. CDR1 is SGDLS, CDR2 YYNGEE, per germline. CDR3: CASSDHLGTSGTYEQYF. Written as DNA, the CDR3 is TGTGCCAGCAGCGACCACCTAGGGACTAGCGGTACCTACGAGCAGTACTTC.

In this sample, this clonotype turned up many times. This chain links TRBV7-9 with TRBJ1-3, with D possibly being TRBD1 (5 bases). With 5 bases removed from V and 4 bases from J, the gap between germline ends came to 18 bases. CDR3 size: 16 residues. Germline V gene sequence: CDR1 SEHNR, CDR2 FQNEAQ (reference sequence). The CDR3 is CASSPVGGEIGNTIYF. The CDR3 DNA is TGTGCCAGCAGCCCCGTGGGGGGGGAAATCGGAAACACCATATATTTT.

This clonotype was detected only once. The chain employs TRBV9 and TRBJ2-1, with D perhaps matching TRBD1 (6 bases). The CDR3 is 13 amino acids. Trimming stripped 0 bases from V and 8 bases from J, with 9 bases between. Germline CDR1 SGDLS, CDR2 YYNGEE. The CDR3 loop is CASSVDGGYEQFF. CDR3 DNA: TGTGCCAGCAGCGTAGATGGGGGCTATGAGCAGTTCTTC.

On this clonotype itself: One end of the junction does not line up with germline, which may come from a read error. V gene TRBV29-1 combines with J gene TRBJ2-3, with 10 bases aligning to TRBD2. From germline, CDR1 is SQVTM and CDR2 ANQGSEA. This CDR3 has 16 amino acids. CDR3 region: CSATGGASGSTDTQYF. Written as DNA, the CDR3 is TGCAGCGCAACAGGGGGAGCTAGCGGGAGCACAGATACACAGTATTTT.

This clonotype came up a few times. V is TRBV20-1 and J is TRBJ2-5; D remains ambiguous. Germline V CDR1 and CDR2: DFQATT, SNEGSKA (reference sequence). V lost 3 bases to trimming and J lost 9 bases, with 23 bases between them. The CDR3 has 15 residues. The CDR3 nucleotides are TGCAGTGCTAGGAGACCAGTCTCCCCTACAGATCCCCAGTACTTC. As protein: CSARRPVSPTDPQYF.

This chain uses TRBV24-1 with TRBJ2-1; 9 bases line up with TRBD1. Germline values: CDR1 KGHDR, CDR2 SFDVKD. The ends lost 6 bases at V and 0 bases at J; junction bases unmatched: 2. This CDR3 is built from 15 residues. The CDR3 DNA reads as TGTGCCACCAGTAGGACAGGGGTCTCCTACAATGAGCAGTTCTTC. Translation: CATSRTGVSYNEQFF.

The chain carries TRBV2 and TRBJ1-2; D remains ambiguous. The V end was cut by 10 bases, the J end by 8 bases, with 14 bases between. The CDR3 loop spans 11 amino acids. The germline CDR1 and CDR2 sequences are SNHLY and FYNNEI. The CDR3 here is CATYLSWGYTF. Here the CDR3 DNA reads TGTGCCACCTACCTCTCCTGGGGCTACACCTTC.

This clonotype was found many times. The V gene is TRBV7-9, the J gene TRBJ2-3; a possible D gene is TRBD2 (5 bases). The CDR3 covers 14 residues. Germline loops: CDR1 SEHNR, CDR2 FQNEAQ (reference sequence). Trimming took off 4 bases at V and 1 base at J, with 9 bases between the two ends. DNA of the CDR3: TGTGCCAGCAGCTCGGACTCACGCACAGATACGCAGTATTTT. Translation: CASSSDSRTDTQYF.

The chain couples TRBV13 to TRBJ2-7; D unclear. This CDR3 has 14 amino acids. CDR1 is PRHDT, CDR2 FYEKMQ, per germline (reference sequence). V dropped 4 bases and J dropped 0 bases, with 10 bases sitting between them. The CDR3 sequence is CASSSGESSYEQYF. CDR3 DNA sequence: TGTGCCAGCAGCTCCGGCGAGAGCTCCTACGAGCAGTACTTC.

V gene TRBV10-3 combines with J gene TRBJ1-2, with 7 bases aligning to TRBD1. The germline V gene encodes CDR1 ENHRY and CDR2 SYGVKD. V trimming: 11 bases; J trimming: 8 bases; junction bases outside the gene matches: 17. The length of the CDR3 is 14 residues. The CDR3 sequence is CAGRPSGDRGGYTF. DNA of the CDR3: TGTGCCGGGAGACCATCGGGGGACAGAGGCGGCTACACCTTC.

There are a few counts of this clonotype. The gene calls are TRBV20-1 and TRBJ2-1; 9 bases map to TRBD2. The length of the CDR3 is 16 residues. V lost 4 bases, J lost 4 bases, and 11 bases stayed unmatched. The germline gives CDR1 DFQATT, CDR2 SNEGSKA (reference sequence). The CDR3: CSAIERGSGRYNEQFF. The CDR3 DNA follows: TGCAGTGCTATCGAACGGGGTAGCGGGAGATACAATGAGCAGTTCTTC.

As regards this clonotype: One end of the junction is discordant with germline, which a read error may explain. The chain uses TRBV7-8 and TRBJ2-7; tentative D call: TRBD1 (5 bases). This CDR3 comprises 16 residues. CDR1 and CDR2 (germline): SGHVS, FQNEAQ. The CDR3 DNA reads TGTGCCAGCGGACAAGGGCAGGGTGTGTTCTCCTGCGAGCAGTACTTC. Its protein is CASGQGQGVFSCEQYF.

The rearrangement joins TRBV25-1 to TRBJ1-2; maybe TRBD1 (6 bases). CDR3 length equals 13 residues. Deletions cut 2 bases from V and 6 bases from J, with 10 bases between. Per germline, CDR1 MGHDK and CDR2 SYGVNS. CDR3 residues: CASSESTGNGYTF. The CDR3 DNA reads as TGTGCCAGCAGTGAAAGCACAGGGAATGGCTACACCTTC.

The V and J genes are TRBV6-1 and TRBJ1-6; no firm D call. The CDR3 length is 14 residues. Germline V lookup: CDR1 MNHNS, CDR2 SASEGT. Trimming stripped 1 base from V and 10 bases from J, with 11 bases between. CDR3 DNA: TGTGCCAGCAGTGAAGTGTGGGCAGGCTCACCCCTCCACTTT. This codes for CASSEVWAGSPLHF.

This chain links TRBV19 with TRBJ2-5, with D perhaps assigned TRBD1 or TRBD2 (5 bases each). Germline loops: CDR1 LNHDA, CDR2 SQIVND (reference sequence). The CDR3 length is 14 residues. The germline V and J ends were trimmed by 1 base and 5 bases, with 11 bases remaining between them. The CDR3 loop is CASSIGTGPETQYF. CDR3 coding DNA: TGTGCCAGTAGTATAGGCACGGGGCCGGAGACCCAGTACTTC.

The gene calls are TRBV6-1 and TRBJ1-6; D is perhaps TRBD1 (5 bases). Trimming removed 7 bases at V and 8 bases at J, with 15 bases between. Germline CDR1 and CDR2: MNHNS and SASEGT. CDR3 length equals 14 residues. The CDR3 spells CASTGDRSDSPLHF. The DNA for the CDR3 is TGTGCCAGCACGGGTGACAGATCTGATTCACCCCTCCACTTT.

The rearrangement uses TRBV7-2 and TRBJ2-7, with D perhaps assigned TRBD1 or TRBD2 (5 bases each). Per germline, CDR1 SGHTA and CDR2 FQGNSA. V lost 2 bases and J 4 bases, leaving 18 bases between the germline ends. The CDR3 has 16 amino acids. The CDR3 DNA is TGTGCCAGCAGCTTATCCCGGGTCCTAGCAGGGTACGAGCAGTACTTC. Its protein product is CASSLSRVLAGYEQYF.

As regards this clonotype: Compared with germline, one end of the junction differs, possibly owing to a read error. The V gene is TRBV7-6, the J gene TRBJ2-3; D remains ambiguous. Per the germline V gene, CDR1 is SGHVS and CDR2 is FNYEAQ. The CDR3 has 14 amino acids. The CDR3, as DNA: TGTGCCAGAAGCTTATTCAGTAGCACAGAAACGCAGTATTTT. This gives the protein CARSLFSSTETQYF.

This sequence joins TRBV19 and TRBJ1-6; D is perhaps TRBD1 (6 bases). The CDR3 consists of 16 residues. Germline V gene lookup returns CDR1 LNHDA and CDR2 SQIVND (reference sequence). Trimming stripped 5 bases from V and 11 bases from J, with 22 bases between. The CDR3 is CASSLPNRHREAPLHF. The CDR3 region has the DNA TGTGCCAGTAGTCTCCCTAACAGGCACAGGGAGGCACCCCTCCACTTT.

The sample holds a few counts of this clonotype. The V call is TRBV20-1, the J call TRBJ2-5, with D possibly being TRBD1 (6 bases). Trimming left V 8 bases short and J 4 bases short, with 14 bases between. This CDR3 region has 12 residues. Germline V gives CDR1 DFQATT, CDR2 SNEGSKA (reference sequence). The CDR3 DNA reads as TGCAGTACATTACGAGGGGGAGAGACCCAGTACTTC. Residues: CSTLRGGETQYF.

This clonotype has a single count. The rearrangement joins TRBV20-1 to TRBJ2-1, with 11 positions matching TRBD2. The CDR3 has 15 amino acids. Germline V lookup: CDR1 DFQATT, CDR2 SNEGSKA (reference sequence). With 5 bases clipped from V and 6 bases from J, the junction kept 9 bases outside the gene matches. CDR3 amino acids: CSAASGTSGPNEQFF. CDR3 sequence (DNA): TGCAGTGCTGCCTCCGGGACTAGCGGCCCCAATGAGCAGTTCTTC.

V gene TRBV29-1 combines with J gene TRBJ2-1; the match to TRBD2 covers 7 bases. The ends lost 0 bases at V and 6 bases at J; junction bases unmatched: 8. Germline assignment: CDR1 SQVTM and CDR2 ANQGSEA. This CDR3 is 15 amino acids long. CDR3 nucleotides: TGCAGCGTTGAAGACCAGGAGGGGAGGGTCAATGAGCAGTTCTTC. This gives the protein CSVEDQEGRVNEQFF.

The chain employs TRBV7-8 and TRBJ2-7; D may be TRBD1 (6 bases). Trimming pared 6 bases from V and 3 bases from J, leaving 12 bases between. In germline, CDR1 is SGHVS, CDR2 FQNEAQ. This CDR3 contains 13 residues. The CDR3 region is CASSWGRYYEQYF. The CDR3, as DNA: TGTGCCAGCAGTTGGGGGCGGTACTACGAGCAGTACTTC.

On this clonotype: At one of its ends the junction is not consistent with the germline gene, which may arise from a read error. The J gene is TRBJ2-3, the V gene TRBV7-6; 9 bases map to TRBD1. This CDR3 is built from 17 residues. In germline, CDR1 is SGHVS, CDR2 FNYEAQ. For the CDR3, the DNA is TGTGCCAGCAGCTTAGCTTTTGGGACAGGGAGCACAGGTACGCAGTATTTT. It encodes CASSLAFGTGSTGTQYF.

This clonotype was seen at least ten times. The chain links TRBV7-9 to TRBJ1-5, with unresolved D. Trimming left V 5 bases short and J 4 bases short, with 9 bases between. The CDR3 is 13 residues long. Germline CDR1 SEHNR, CDR2 FQNEAQ (reference sequence). The CDR3 sequence: CASSALGNQPQHF. The CDR3 coding sequence is TGTGCCAGCAGCGCCCTTGGTAATCAGCCCCAGCATTTT.

The V gene is TRBV20-1, the J gene TRBJ2-7; 9 nucleotides agree with TRBD1. Trimming took 3 bases from V and 2 from J; bases not matched to a gene: 8. The V gene's germline CDR1 is DFQATT and CDR2 SNEGSKA (reference sequence). The CDR3 sequence is 15 residues long. The DNA for the CDR3 is TGCAGTGCTAGGTCGGACAGGGGAGCTACCTACGAGCAGTACTTC. It yields the protein CSARSDRGATYEQYF.